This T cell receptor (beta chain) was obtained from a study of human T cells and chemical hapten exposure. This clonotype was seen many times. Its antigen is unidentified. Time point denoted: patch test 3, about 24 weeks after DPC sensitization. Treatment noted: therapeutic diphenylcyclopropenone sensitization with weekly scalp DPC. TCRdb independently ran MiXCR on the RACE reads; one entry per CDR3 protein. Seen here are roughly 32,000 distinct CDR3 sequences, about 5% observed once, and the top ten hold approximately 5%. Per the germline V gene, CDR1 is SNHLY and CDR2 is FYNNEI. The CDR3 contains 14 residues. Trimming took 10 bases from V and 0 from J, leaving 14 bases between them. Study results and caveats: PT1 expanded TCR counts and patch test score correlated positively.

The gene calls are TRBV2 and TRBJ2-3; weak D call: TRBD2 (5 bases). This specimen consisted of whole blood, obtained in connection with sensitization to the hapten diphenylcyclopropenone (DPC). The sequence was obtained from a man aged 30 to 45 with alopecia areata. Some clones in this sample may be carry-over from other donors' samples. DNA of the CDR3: TGTGCCATCTTAGCGAAATCTAGCACAGATACGCAGTATTTT. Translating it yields CAILAKSSTDTQYF.